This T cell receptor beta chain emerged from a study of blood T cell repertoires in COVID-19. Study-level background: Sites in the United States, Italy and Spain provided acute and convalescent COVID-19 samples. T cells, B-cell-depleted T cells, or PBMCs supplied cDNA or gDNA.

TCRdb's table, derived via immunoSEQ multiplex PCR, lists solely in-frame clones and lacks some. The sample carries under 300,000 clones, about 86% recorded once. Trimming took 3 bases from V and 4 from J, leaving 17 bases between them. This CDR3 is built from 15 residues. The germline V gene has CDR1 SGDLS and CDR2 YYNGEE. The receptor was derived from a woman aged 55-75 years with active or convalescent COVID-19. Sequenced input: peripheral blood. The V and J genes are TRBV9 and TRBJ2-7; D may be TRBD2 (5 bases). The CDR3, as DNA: TGTGCCAGCAGCGCCCGCTCTGCGGGCCCATACGAGCAGTACTTC. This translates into CASSARSAGPYEQYF.